The following is a T cell receptor (beta chain) sequence with its context. This receptor's antigen is unknown. No qualities accompany the bases; no much larger clone lies one base away. According to the germline V gene, CDR1 reads SGHNT and CDR2 reads YENEEA. The CDR3 sequence holds 16 residues, the cysteine and phenylalanine included. The retained sequence is limited to the CDR3, 48 bases, with the frame set at the first base. The germline V end is reduced by 5 bases and the J end by 3 bases; junction bases left unmatched: 7. The record originates from a study of control samples from healthy donors and cancer patients (dated by TCRdb to between 2020 and 2021). The library was generated by the immunoSEQ multiplex PCR assay. TCRdb took over this immuneACCESS table, retaining in-frame rearrangements with V and J assigned. Such tables are incomplete; in checked studies, under half of the missing clones stem from an unresolved V gene, and the remainder is unexplained. The sample data list 100,000 or so clones, and 80% to 90% of these were observed just once. Over 10% of the sample goes to the ten largest clones.

The TCR originated in a woman between 50 and 59 years old in good health. Material: blood. The chain is made from TRBV11-3 and TRBJ1-4, with 9 middle bases fitting TRBD1. Read as DNA, the sequence is TGTGCCAGCAGCGACGGGACAGGGTTTTCTAATGAAAAACTGTTTTTT. Protein translation: CASSDGTGFSNEKLFF.